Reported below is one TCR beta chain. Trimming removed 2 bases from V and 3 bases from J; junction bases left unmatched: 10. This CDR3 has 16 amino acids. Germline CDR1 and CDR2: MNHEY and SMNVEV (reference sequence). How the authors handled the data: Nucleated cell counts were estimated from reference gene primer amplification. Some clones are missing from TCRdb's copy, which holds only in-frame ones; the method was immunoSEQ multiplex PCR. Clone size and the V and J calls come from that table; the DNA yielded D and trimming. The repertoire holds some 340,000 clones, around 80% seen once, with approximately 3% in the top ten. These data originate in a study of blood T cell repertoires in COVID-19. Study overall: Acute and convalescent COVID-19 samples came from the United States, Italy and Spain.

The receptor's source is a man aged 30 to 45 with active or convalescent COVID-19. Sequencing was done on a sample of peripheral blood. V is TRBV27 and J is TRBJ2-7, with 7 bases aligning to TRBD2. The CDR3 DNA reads TGTGCCAGCAGTTTAACCCCCCCAGCGGGGTTCTACGAGCAGTACTTC. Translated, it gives CASSLTPPAGFYEQYF.